The sequence of this T cell receptor beta chain was determined in a study of CD8 T cells in ankylosing spondylitis. Ten or more counts support this clonotype. The V and J ends lost 0 bases and 3 bases respectively, with 6 bases between them. Germline values: CDR1 MGHRA, CDR2 YSYEKL. This CDR3 has 14 amino acids. TCRdb reanalysed the 5' RACE reads using MiXCR and keeps one entry per CDR3 protein. This sample yields around 230,000 distinct CDR3 sequences, of which over 8.5% are seen a single time; approximately 6.3% belongs to the top ten. The material sequenced was blood, either unsorted or a sorted T cell fraction (not recorded which). The TCR originated in a male donor with ankylosing spondylitis or in good health (not recorded which). This chain connects TRBV4-1 to TRBJ2-4; TRBD1 is a possible D gene (5 bases). The CDR3 here is CASSQEGVKNIQYF. CDR3 in DNA: TGCGCCAGCAGCCAAGAAGGGGTCAAAAACATTCAGTACTTC.